These 16 T cell receptor beta chains share one sample of origin, sequenced in a study of CD4 T cells in relation to SARS-CoV-2 and coronaviruses. CD4+ T cells from unexposed donors were obtained before the COVID-19 pandemic (2011-2018). After approximately 10 days of culture, CD4+ T cells were isolated. Antigens of these TCRs are unknown. TCRdb's copy holds only in-frame clones and misses some; the assay was immunoSEQ multiplex PCR. The sample carries 20,000 to 25,000 clones, over 65% recorded once. The source material was CD4+ T cells from PBMCs, cultured in vitro. The receptors shown here come from a human donor in good health.

V is TRBV6-2 or TRBV6-3 and J is TRBJ1-1; 7 bases are shared with TRBD1. The CDR3 runs to 14 residues. The ends lost 5 bases at V and 5 bases at J; junction bases unmatched: 8. Germline CDR1 reads MNHEY; CDR2 reads SVGEGT. CDR3 loop: CASSEGQPRTEAFF. The CDR3, as DNA: TGTGCCAGCAGTGAGGGACAGCCACGGACTGAAGCTTTCTTT.

J is TRBJ2-1 and V is TRBV7-3, with 7 bases matching TRBD2. V trimming: 4 bases; J trimming: 8 bases; junction bases outside the gene matches: 11. The CDR3 is 15 amino acids. Germline lookup yields CDR1 SGHTA and CDR2 FQGTGA. Here the CDR3 reads CASSSLAGPGDEQFF. The CDR3 DNA reads TGTGCCAGCAGCTCGTTAGCGGGTCCGGGAGATGAGCAGTTCTTC.

V is TRBV19 and J is TRBJ2-3; 10 bases align to TRBD2. Trimming removed 4 bases from V and 0 bases from J; junction bases left unmatched: 7. Looked up from germline, CDR1 is LNHDA and CDR2 is SQIVND (reference sequence). CDR3 length: 17 residues. The CDR3 DNA sequence: TGTGCCAGTAGTACCCCAACTAGCGGGGCTAGCACAGATACGCAGTATTTT. It is translated as CASSTPTSGASTDTQYF.

In this sample, this clone turned up a few times. The gene calls are TRBV5-1 and TRBJ2-7; 12 nucleotides line up with TRBD1. Losses at the gene ends were 0 bases for V and 5 bases for J; bases not matched to a gene: 3. Germline CDR1 SGHRS, CDR2 YFSETQ. This CDR3 spans 15 amino acids. The CDR3 nucleotides are TGCGCCAGCAGCTTGGCGGGACAGGGGGCTAACGAGCAGTACTTC. Its translation is CASSLAGQGANEQYF.

The chain is built from TRBV29-1 and TRBJ1-1, with D perhaps matching TRBD1 (5 bases). Per germline, CDR1 SQVTM and CDR2 ANQGSEA. This CDR3 has 13 amino acids. Deletions cut 1 base from V and 6 bases from J, with 12 bases between. The CDR3 is CSVEGRVWPEAFF. In DNA, the CDR3 is TGCAGCGTTGAAGGCAGGGTATGGCCTGAAGCTTTCTTT.

The gene calls are TRBV5-4 and TRBJ2-7; a weak D match, TRBD2 (6 bases). V gave up 0 bases and J gave up 0 bases, with 10 bases separating them. Germline V gene data show CDR1 as SGHNT and CDR2 as YYREEE (reference sequence). CDR3 length: 15 amino acids. The CDR3 protein is CASSLAGGISYEQYF. CDR3 coding DNA: TGTGCCAGCAGCTTGGCCGGGGGAATCTCCTACGAGCAGTACTTC.

CDR3 loop: CASSQGSSSNTGELFF. DNA for the CDR3: TGCGCCAGCAGCCAAGGAAGTAGCTCGAACACCGGGGAGCTGTTTTTT. V gene TRBV4-1 combines with J gene TRBJ2-2; D call uncertain. The V and J ends lost 1 base and 0 bases respectively, with 9 bases between them. This CDR3 contains 16 residues. CDR1 MGHRA and CDR2 YSYEKL come from the germline V gene.

The J gene is TRBJ2-1, the V gene TRBV3-1 (or the pseudogene TRBV3-2), with a tentative D call TRBD2 (5 bases). V lost 1 base to trimming and J lost 7 bases, with 11 bases between them. Germline values: CDR1 LGHDT, CDR2 YNNKEL (reference sequence). CDR3 length equals 14 residues. CDR3 in amino acids: CASSQAGSSNEQFF. The CDR3 coding sequence is TGTGCCAGCAGCCAAGCTGGGAGTTCAAATGAGCAGTTCTTC.

This chain joins TRBV4-1 and TRBJ1-6, with D possibly TRBD1 on 6 matching bases. Germline V CDR1 and CDR2: MGHRA, YSYEKL. The CDR3 contains 16 residues. V lost 1 base and J lost 10, with 17 bases in between. The CDR3 nucleotides are TGCGCCAGCAGCCAAGGTTTTGCAGGGGTCGGGTCACCCCTCCACTTT. Translated: CASSQGFAGVGSPLHF.

This clone is a singleton in its sample. This chain joins TRBV7-2 and TRBJ1-2, with D unclear. Germline loops: CDR1 SGHTA, CDR2 FQGNSA. The germline V and J ends were trimmed by 5 bases and 4 bases, with 8 bases remaining between them. This CDR3 spans 12 amino acids. The CDR3 sequence: CASSPLFYGYTF. For the CDR3, the DNA is TGTGCCAGCAGCCCTCTTTTCTATGGCTACACCTTC.

The V call is TRBV12-3 or TRBV12-4, the J call TRBJ1-1; possibly TRBD1 for D (6 bases). Trimming pared 6 bases from V and 3 bases from J, leaving 11 bases between. This CDR3 region has 13 residues. The CDR3 sequence is CASSRDTYTEAFF. DNA of the CDR3: TGTGCCAGCAGCAGGGACACCTACACTGAAGCTTTCTTT.

The chain combines TRBV5-6 with TRBJ2-3, with unresolved D. Germline lookup yields CDR1 SGHDT and CDR2 YYEEEE. The CDR3 spans 14 residues. Trimming pared 0 bases from V and 2 bases from J, leaving 7 bases between. CDR3: CASSLGFPTDTQYF. CDR3 bases: TGTGCCAGCAGCTTGGGGTTTCCCACAGATACGCAGTATTTT.

This clone has only one observation. V and J are TRBV7-3 and TRBJ1-1; a weak D match, TRBD1 (5 bases). This CDR3 spans 20 amino acids. V dropped 2 bases and J dropped 0 bases, with 25 bases sitting between them. CDR1 is SGHTA, CDR2 FQGTGA, per germline. The CDR3 DNA is TGTGCCAGCAGCTTATACGGCCAACAGGTTCCCCAACCCATGAACACTGAAGCTTTCTTT. Translated, it gives CASSLYGQQVPQPMNTEAFF.

The chain employs TRBV9 and TRBJ2-1; 9 bases align to TRBD2. J lost 4 bases, V lost 3 bases, and 5 bases had no gene match. The germline gives CDR1 SGDLS, CDR2 YYNGEE. This CDR3 has 15 residues. The CDR3 protein is CASSAAGGRYNEQFF. The CDR3 DNA sequence: TGTGCCAGCAGCGCCGCGGGGGGGCGTTACAATGAGCAGTTCTTC.

This chain connects TRBV7-2 to TRBJ1-1, with D unresolved. The CDR3 runs to 13 residues. Germline V lookup: CDR1 SGHTA, CDR2 FQGNSA. V gave up 5 bases and J gave up 10 bases, with 17 bases separating them. The CDR3 region is CASSPPVPHRAFF. In nucleotides, the CDR3 is TGTGCCAGCAGCCCCCCGGTACCACATCGAGCTTTCTTT.

The chain recombines TRBV6-2 or TRBV6-3 with TRBJ2-7; D is uncertain. The germline gives CDR1 MNHEY, CDR2 SVGEGT. The CDR3 runs 14 residues. The ends were cut back, 4 bases at V and 1 base at J, with 11 bases in the middle. The CDR3 is CASSFLGPSYEQYF. In nucleotides, the CDR3 is TGTGCCAGCAGTTTTTTAGGGCCGTCCTACGAGCAGTACTTC.